This T cell receptor (beta chain) was profiled in a study of PD-1 blockade in classical Hodgkin lymphoma. Study-wide results and limits: Newly diagnosed and completely responding patients shared comparable baseline diversity.

Remarks on this clone: Its matching antigen is unknown.

Assay used: immunoSEQ multiplex PCR; TCRdb lists only in-frame clones, some missing. The table records fewer than 35,000 clones, approximately 85% of them present only once. Described time point: cycle 4 day 1 (C4D1), after 6 weeks of nivolumab. With no exception, relapse followed autologous stem cell transplantation in all patients, and brentuximab vedotin exposure varied. The V end lost 7 bases, the J end lost 2 bases, and 10 bases lay between the germline ends. Germline V gene data show CDR1 as LNHDA and CDR2 as SQIVND (reference sequence). The CDR3 extends over 13 amino acids. The chain recombines TRBV19 with TRBJ2-3; D is perhaps TRBD1 (5 bases). Here the sequenced sample was peripheral blood mononuclear cells (PBMCs), taken before the fourth cycle of nivolumab. The TCR comes from a human donor with classical Hodgkin lymphoma. This chain's CDR3 is CASTRQHTDTQYF. The CDR3 coding sequence is TGTGCCAGTACCCGACAGCACACAGATACGCAGTATTTT.